Below, one T cell receptor beta chain is given with its context. Antigen: not known. These data belong to a study of T cells after yellow fever vaccination. The study, taken as a whole, reports: Relatively few clonotypes were ones that appeared in both CD4 and CD8 compartments. The secondary response peaked faster, at day 5 versus 15, but was weaker. FACS-sorted repertoires could harbor abundant contaminating bulk-population clonotypes.

TCRdb reanalysed the 5' RACE reads using MiXCR and keeps one entry per CDR3 protein. The sample holds 340,000 or so distinct CDR3 sequences; approximately 12% are singletons and the top ten take 2.5% to 4%. The CDR3 contains 14 residues. The ends were cut back, 0 bases at V and 6 bases at J, with 10 bases in the middle. The germline CDR1 and CDR2 sequences are SGHRS and YFSETQ. The source material was CD4+ T cells sorted from PBMCs, sampled 15 days after the yellow fever booster vaccination. This rearrangement joins TRBV5-1 to TRBJ1-5, with D possibly being TRBD1 (6 bases). The receptor was isolated from a man aged 18 to 35 who received the YFV17D yellow fever vaccine. The CDR3 sequence is CASSLVGGSQPQHF. The CDR3 nucleotides read TGCGCCAGCAGCTTGGTAGGGGGTTCTCAGCCCCAGCATTTT. The whole variable domain, filled in from reference TRBV5-1 and TRBJ1-5, reads KAGVTQTPRYLIKTRGQQVTLSCSPISGHRSVSWYQQTPGQGLQFLFEYFSETQRNKGNFPGRFSGRQFSNSRSEMNVSTLELGDSALYLCASSLVGGSQPQHFGDGTRLSIL.